These 10 T cell receptor beta chains originate from one sample sequenced in a study of blood T cell repertoires in COVID-19. The data were produced by immunoSEQ multiplex PCR, yet TCRdb's version contains in-frame clones alone and is incomplete. This sample has tens of thousands of clones, with around 87% found just once. Material: peripheral blood. Every receptor here comes from a woman between 55 and 75 years old with acute or convalescent COVID-19.

The chain couples TRBV21-1 to TRBJ2-7; the D call TRBD2 from the table was never checked on the DNA. TRBV21-1 is a known pseudogene. The CDR3 is 17 amino acids. The CDR3 protein is CASSRKTAGLGPHEQYV. Written as DNA, the CDR3 is TGTGCCAGCAGCCGAAAGACAGCGGGACTAGGGCCCCACGAGCAGTACGTC.

The V call is TRBV9, the J call TRBJ2-5; weak D call: TRBD2 (5 bases). V dropped 4 bases and J dropped 4 bases, with 20 bases sitting between them. This CDR3 comprises 16 residues. CDR1 is SGDLS and CDR2 is YYNGEE in the germline V gene. CDR3 sequence: CASSPHGREGRETQYF. The CDR3 coding sequence is TGTGCCAGCAGCCCCCACGGAAGGGAAGGGAGAGAGACCCAGTACTTC.

The V gene is TRBV20-1, the J gene TRBJ2-3, with D unclear. The CDR3 has 11 residues. V dropped 4 bases and J dropped 2 bases, with 4 bases sitting between them. Germline loops: CDR1 DFQATT, CDR2 SNEGSKA (reference sequence). The CDR3 region has the DNA TGCAGTGCTATTCACACAGATACGCAGTATTTT. Translating gives CSAIHTDTQYF.

With regard to this clone: This specimen includes other DNA sequences encoding the same CDR3. The chain links TRBV5-1 to TRBJ1-2; D remains unclear. This CDR3 is 13 amino acids long. Trimming took off 0 bases at V and 1 base at J, with 4 bases between the two ends. Germline assignment: CDR1 SGHRS and CDR2 YFSETQ. The CDR3 DNA sequence: TGCGCCAGCAGCTTGGACAGTAACTATGGCTACACCTTC. It encodes CASSLDSNYGYTF.

This chain connects TRBV28 to TRBJ2-1; 7 nucleotides line up with TRBD2. CDR1 MDHEN and CDR2 SYDVKM come from the germline V gene. CDR3 size: 13 residues. The V segment lost 6 bases and the J segment 2 bases; nucleotides outside the gene matches: 1. The CDR3 is CASRAGAYNEQFF. CDR3 in DNA: TGTGCCAGCAGGGCGGGGGCCTACAATGAGCAGTTCTTC.

J is TRBJ2-6 and V is TRBV19; possible D gene TRBD2, 5 bases. Trimming stripped 10 bases from V and 2 bases from J, with 12 bases between. The CDR3 length is 14 residues. Germline V CDR1 and CDR2: LNHDA, SQIVND (reference sequence). CDR3 coding DNA: TGTGCCACGGGGAACATGGCTGGGGCCAACGTCCTGACTTTC. It yields the protein CATGNMAGANVLTF. The full variable domain, rest sourced from reference TRBV19 and TRBJ2-6, is DGGITQSPKYLFRKEGQNVTLSCEQNLNHDAMYWYRQDPGQGLRLIYYSQIVNDFQKGDIAEGYSVSREKKESFPLTVTSAQKNPTAFYLCATGNMAGANVLTFGAGSRLTVL.

The rearrangement joins TRBV10-1 to TRBJ2-5, with D perhaps TRBD2 (5 bases). Germline V CDR1 and CDR2: WNHNN, SYGVQD (reference sequence). This CDR3 is built from 13 residues. V lost 4 bases and J 5 bases, leaving 11 bases between the germline ends. In DNA form, the CDR3 reads TGCGCCAGCAGTGTAATAGGGAGTGAGACCCAGTACTTC. Translated: CASSVIGSETQYF.

The chain carries TRBV5-6 and TRBJ2-7; 8 nucleotides agree with TRBD1. This CDR3 spans 15 amino acids. V lost 2 bases, J lost 5 bases, and 9 bases stayed unmatched. The germline V gene has CDR1 SGHDT and CDR2 YYEEEE. CDR3 sequence reads: CASSFGTGSQHEQYV. The CDR3, as DNA: TGTGCCAGCAGCTTTGGGACAGGCTCCCAGCACGAGCAGTACGTC.

This clone turned up a few times. The genes are TRBV5-6 and TRBJ1-1, with D perhaps TRBD1 (6 bases). There are 18 residues in the CDR3. Between the trimmed V and J ends, which lost 1 base and 5 bases, there was a span of 24 bases. Germline-derived CDR1 and CDR2 are SGHDT and YYEEEE. CDR3 in amino acids: CASSLRISTQGGSTEAFF. As DNA, the CDR3 is TGTGCCAGCAGCTTGCGCATCTCGACACAGGGCGGTAGTACTGAAGCTTTCTTT.

The V call is TRBV2, the J call TRBJ2-7; the D is unclear. CDR3 length equals 14 residues. Germline V CDR1 and CDR2: SNHLY, FYNNEI. The V end was cut by 3 bases, the J end by 3 bases, with 12 bases between. The CDR3 region is CASSDPNRNYEQYV. The CDR3 nucleotides are TGTGCCAGCAGTGACCCGAACAGAAACTACGAGCAGTACGTC.